The clone carrying this TCR beta chain has a handful of counts. Germline CDR1 LNHDA, CDR2 SQIVND (reference sequence). Deletions cut 3 bases from V and 4 bases from J, with 16 bases between. The CDR3 extends over 16 amino acids. The library targeted TCRbeta and was prepared with unique molecular identifiers. TCRdb redid the calling of the PCR reads with MiXCR, one entry per CDR3 protein. Among 120,000 to 150,000 distinct CDR3 sequences, around 10% were seen once, and the ten largest hold around 18%. This record comes from a study of T-cell reconstitution after alpha-beta-depleted transplantation in children.

The chain is built from TRBV19 and TRBJ2-4; D remains ambiguous. The source was PBMCs, mostly from graft donor cells, collected 180 days after TCRalphabeta/CD19-depleted stem cell transplant. This receptor was obtained from a female patient aged 2-9 years who had a stem cell transplant for congenital amegakaryocytic thrombocytopenia, so the T cells may come from the graft donor. The CDR3 bases are TGTGCCAGTAGTATCAGTGGAAATTTGGGAAAAAACATTCAGTACTTC. Protein product: CASSISGNLGKNIQYF.